What follows is one T cell receptor (beta chain) and its context. Germline V gene data show CDR1 as LNHDA and CDR2 as SQIVND (reference sequence). V gave up 4 bases and J gave up 1 base, with 7 bases separating them. The CDR3 contains 14 residues. This sample is part of a study of CD8+ T cells in alopecia areata. Extracted from the samples, RNA was reverse transcribed into cDNA to serve as the sequencing template. Data came from immunoSEQ multiplex PCR; TCRdb stores just in-frame clones and leaves some out. This table has some 200,000 clones, approximately 45% appearing once. The treatment here: oral pan-JAK inhibitor, 5-10 mg twice daily.

Source: CD4+ T cells sorted from blood, taken at approximately week 36, from a patient treated with tofacitinib. The clonotype comes from a human donor with alopecia areata. This chain links TRBV19 with TRBJ2-2; tentative D call: TRBD1 (5 bases). The CDR3 bases are TGTGCCAGTAGTAGGGGCAGGAACACCGGGGAGCTGTTTTTT. Its protein product is CASSRGRNTGELFF. Complete variable domain (other parts from reference TRBV19 and TRBJ2-2): DGGITQSPKYLFRKEGQNVTLSCEQNLNHDAMYWYRQDPGQGLRLIYYSQIVNDFQKGDIAEGYSVSREKKESFPLTVTSAQKNPTAFYLCASSRGRNTGELFFGEGSRLTVL.